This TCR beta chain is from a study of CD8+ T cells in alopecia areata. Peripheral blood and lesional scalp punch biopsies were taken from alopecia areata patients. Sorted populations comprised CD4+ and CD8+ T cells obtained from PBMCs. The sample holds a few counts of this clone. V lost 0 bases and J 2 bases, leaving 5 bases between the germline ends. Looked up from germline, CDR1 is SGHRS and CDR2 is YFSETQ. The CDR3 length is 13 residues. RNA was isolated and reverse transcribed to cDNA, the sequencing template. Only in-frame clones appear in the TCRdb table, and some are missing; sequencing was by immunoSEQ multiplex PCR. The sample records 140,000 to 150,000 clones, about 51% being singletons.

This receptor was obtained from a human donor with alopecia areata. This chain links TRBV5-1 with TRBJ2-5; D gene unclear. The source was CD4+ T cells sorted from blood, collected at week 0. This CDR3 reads CASSLGRQETQYF. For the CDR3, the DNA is TGCGCCAGCAGCTTGGGGCGGCAAGAGACCCAGTACTTC.